A selection of T cell receptor beta chains follows, all from one sample in a study of T cells in Graves' hyperthyroidism and ophthalmopathy. MiXCR, applied by TCRdb to the multiplex PCR reads, yields one record per CDR3 protein. The sample holds about half a million distinct CDR3 sequences, around 24% seen once. The sequenced sample consisted of blood. These receptors originate from a woman aged 25 to 39 with Graves' ophthalmopathy. Each CDR3 is given with its conserved first and last residue. D genes are given only for firm matches. A row's size may be missing; if present it is once, few, many or a size class.

j_call	v_call	d_call	clone_size	cdr3_aa	cdr3_nt
TRBJ2-5	TRBV7-8	NA	NA	CASSLVTTQETQYF	TGTGCCAGCAGCTTAGTTACGACCCAAGAGACCCAGTACTTC
TRBJ1-5	TRBV19	NA	many	CASSDFRGKSQPQHF	TGTGCCAGCTCCGACTTCAGGGGTAAGAGTCAGCCCCAGCATTTT
TRBJ2-7	TRBV28	NA	NA	CASSFQGRELGEQYF	TGTGCCAGCAGTTTCCAGGGAAGGGAGCTGGGCGAGCAGTACTTC
TRBJ1-2	TRBV20-1	NA	many	CSQEGLTNYGYTF	TGCAGCCAAGAGGGGCTCACTAACTATGGCTACACCTTC
TRBJ2-7	TRBV10-1	NA	few	CASSDHRAGPTYEQYF	TGCGCCAGCAGTGACCACCGGGCGGGACCAACCTACGAGCAGTACTTC
TRBJ1-3	TRBV6-4	NA	NA	CASSPTGQSGNTIYF	TGTGCCAGCAGCCCCACCGGCCAGTCGGGAAACACCATATATTTT
TRBJ1-6	TRBV7-9	NA	many	CASSLPNSYNSPLHF	TGTGCCAGCAGCTTACCTAACTCCTATAATTCACCCCTCCACTTT
TRBJ2-5	TRBV9	TRBD1	many	CASSIQGLGQETQYF	TGTGCCAGCAGTATACAGGGGTTAGGCCAAGAGACCCAGTACTTC
TRBJ2-7	TRBV20-1	TRBD1	many	CSAFAGTGGSYEQYF	TGCAGTGCTTTTGCCGGGACAGGGGGGTCCTACGAGCAGTACTTC
TRBJ2-5	TRBV5-1	TRBD2	many	CASSGASGLQETQYF	TGCGCCAGCAGCGGGGCTAGCGGGCTCCAAGAGACCCAGTACTTC
TRBJ1-5	TRBV6-1	TRBD1	few	CASSEGQGQPQHF	TGTGCCAGCAGTGAAGGACAGGGACAGCCCCAGCATTTT
TRBJ1-2	TRBV20-1	NA	many	CSARRNLAGTDYGYTF	TGCAGTGCTAGGAGGAACTTGGCAGGGACTGACTATGGCTACACCTTC
TRBJ1-1	TRBV5-1	NA	NA	CASSLGAPNTEAFF	TGCGCCAGCAGCTTAGGGGCCCCGAACACTGAAGCTTTCTTT
TRBJ2-3	TRBV7-3	TRBD2	many	CASSLLFSDPTSGGTDTQYF	TGTGCCAGCAGCTTACTTTTCTCGGATCCGACTAGCGGGGGGACGGATACGCAGTATTTT
TRBJ2-5	TRBV12-3/TRBV12-4	TRBD2	many	CASSFLGGGAEETQYF	TGTGCCAGCAGTTTTTTAGGCGGGGGGGCGGAAGAGACCCAGTACTTC
TRBJ1-1	TRBV29-1	NA	many	CSVERNTEAFF	TGCAGCGTTGAGAGGAACACTGAAGCTTTCTTT
TRBJ2-5	TRBV2	NA	many	CATSTGTRQTQYF	TGTGCCACCTCGACAGGAACACGGCAGACCCAGTACTTC
TRBJ1-1	TRBV6-1	NA	many	CASRRGIVVTEAFF	TGTGCCAGCAGGAGGGGGATTGTAGTGACTGAAGCTTTCTTT
TRBJ1-1	TRBV4-1	TRBD1	many	CASSPVGQGPDTEAFF	TGCGCCAGCAGCCCGGTTGGACAGGGCCCCGACACTGAAGCTTTCTTT
TRBJ1-1	TRBV20-1	NA	NA	CSARDRAAEAFF	TGCAGTGCTAGAGATCGGGCCGCTGAAGCTTTCTTT
TRBJ2-2	TRBV12-3/TRBV12-4	NA	NA	CASSGSRDTGELFF	TGTGCCAGCAGTGGGAGTAGGGACACCGGGGAGCTGTTTTTT
TRBJ2-2	TRBV11-1	TRBD1	many	CASSFSDRGDTGELFF	TGTGCCAGCAGCTTCTCCGACAGGGGGGACACCGGGGAGCTGTTTTTT
TRBJ1-1	TRBV20-1	NA	few	CSASWDTEAFF	TGCAGTGCCAGCTGGGACACTGAAGCTTTCTTT
TRBJ2-5	TRBV4-2	NA	NA	CASSLAPGAPGETQYF	TGTGCCAGCAGCCTTGCCCCGGGGGCACCAGGAGAGACCCAGTACTTC
TRBJ1-2	TRBV30	NA	NA	CAWSVWSTYGYTF	TGTGCCTGGAGTGTATGGAGTACGTATGGCTACACCTTC
TRBJ1-1	TRBV5-1	NA	NA	CASSPVQGTEAFF	TGCGCCAGCAGCCCAGTACAAGGCACTGAAGCTTTCTTT
TRBJ2-5	TRBV29-1	NA	NA	CSVDGGQTQYF	TGCAGCGTTGACGGGGGACAGACCCAGTACTTC
TRBJ2-7	TRBV5-1	TRBD1	many	CASSPWPGQAYEQYF	TGCGCCAGCAGCCCCTGGCCGGGACAGGCCTACGAGCAGTACTTC
TRBJ1-2	TRBV27	TRBD1	many	CASSLIPDRVGRYTF	TGTGCCAGCAGTTTAATCCCCGACAGGGTGGGGCGCTACACCTTC
TRBJ1-1	TRBV11-2	NA	NA	CASSSAGWVRAFF	TGTGCCAGCAGCTCCGCGGGATGGGTTCGAGCTTTCTTT
TRBJ1-2	TRBV5-1	NA	many	CASSLVGQFGYTF	TGCGCCAGCAGCTTGGTTGGACAGTTTGGCTACACCTTC
TRBJ1-2	TRBV6-1	NA	NA	CASRFREGYTF	TGTGCCAGCAGGTTCAGGGAGGGCTACACCTTC
TRBJ1-2	TRBV10-3	NA	many	CAISESARGTYGYTF	TGTGCCATCAGTGAGTCAGCGCGTGGGACCTATGGCTACACCTTC
TRBJ1-2	TRBV5-1	NA	NA	CASSPDPSTDYGYTF	TGCGCCAGCAGCCCTGACCCTTCGACAGACTATGGCTACACCTTC
TRBJ2-5	TRBV20-1	NA	few	CSLQAGAGRQETQYF	TGCAGTCTTCAGGCGGGGGCTGGGAGACAAGAGACCCAGTACTTC
TRBJ2-7	TRBV15	TRBD1	NA	CATSGTGVGYEQYF	TGTGCCACCAGCGGGACAGGGGTTGGGTACGAGCAGTACTTC
TRBJ2-7	TRBV2	NA	many	CASEGGNYEQYF	TGTGCCAGCGAAGGCGGGAACTACGAGCAGTACTTC
TRBJ1-2	TRBV4-3	TRBD1	few	CASSQNTRDRGCGYTF	TGCGCCAGCAGCCAAAACACTAGGGACAGGGGGTGTGGCTACACCTTC
TRBJ2-7	TRBV12-3/TRBV12-4	TRBD1	many	CASSHDRAEPYEQYF	TGTGCCAGCAGTCACGACAGGGCGGAACCTTACGAGCAGTACTTC
TRBJ2-2	TRBV6-1	NA	once	CASRDTGSAGELFF	TGTGCCAGCAGAGACACAGGGTCCGCCGGGGAGCTGTTTTTT
TRBJ1-5	TRBV27	TRBD1	NA	CASSFSGGPNQPQHF	TGTGCCAGCAGTTTTTCAGGGGGTCCCAATCAGCCCCAGCATTTT
TRBJ1-1	TRBV12-3/TRBV12-4	NA	many	CASSAGRGAFF	TGTGCCAGCAGTGCAGGGAGGGGAGCTTTCTTT
TRBJ2-5	TRBV6-1	NA	few	CASRKSGGKETQYF	TGTGCCAGCAGAAAAAGTGGGGGAAAGGAGACCCAGTACTTC
TRBJ1-2	TRBV28	NA	many	CASSFAGGYGYTF	TGTGCCAGCAGTTTTGCGGGGGGCTATGGCTACACCTTC
TRBJ2-5	TRBV12-3/TRBV12-4	TRBD1	once	CASNHPGQGGPETQYF	TGTGCCAGCAACCACCCGGGACAGGGGGGACCTGAGACCCAGTACTTC
TRBJ2-5	TRBV7-9	NA	NA	CASSLALSASQETQYF	TGTGCCAGCAGCTTAGCGCTAAGTGCCAGCCAAGAGACCCAGTACTTC
TRBJ1-6	TRBV7-3	NA	many	CASSLTDYNSPLHF	TGTGCCAGCAGCTTAACGGACTATAATTCACCCCTCCACTTT
TRBJ2-7	TRBV27	NA	many	CASSPILQGGEQYF	TGTGCCAGCAGTCCAATATTACAGGGAGGCGAGCAGTACTTC
TRBJ2-7	TRBV7-9	NA	NA	CASSLAGAEEQYF	TGTGCCAGCAGCTTAGCCGGGGCGGAGGAGCAGTACTTC
TRBJ2-7	TRBV11-2	NA	NA	CASSLSGAGRNEQYF	TGTGCCAGCAGCTTAAGTGGCGCAGGGAGAAACGAGCAGTACTTC
TRBJ1-1	TRBV5-1	TRBD1	many	CASSFGGQAEAFF	TGCGCCAGCAGCTTTGGGGGACAGGCTGAAGCTTTCTTT
TRBJ1-1	TRBV10-2	NA	many	CASSDIHPGTEASF	TGCGCCAGCAGTGATATACACCCGGGGACTGAAGCTTCCTTT
TRBJ2-7	TRBV27	TRBD1	NA	CASSPSQGEFPYEQYF	TGTGCCAGCAGTCCATCACAGGGGGAATTTCCCTACGAGCAGTACTTC
TRBJ2-7	TRBV30	TRBD2	many	CAWSIIAGGYEQYF	TGTGCCTGGAGTATAATAGCGGGGGGTTACGAGCAGTACTTC
TRBJ2-2	TRBV11-2	NA	NA	CASSFRSASNTGELFF	TGTGCCAGCAGCTTTCGTAGCGCGTCGAACACCGGGGAGCTGTTTTTT
TRBJ1-1	TRBV12-3/TRBV12-4	NA	NA	CASSANRVGERAFF	TGTGCCAGCAGTGCCAACAGGGTGGGGGAGCGGGCTTTCTTT
TRBJ2-2	TRBV2	NA	few	CASRTDLNTGELFF	TGTGCCAGCAGAACAGATCTGAACACCGGGGAGCTGTTTTTT